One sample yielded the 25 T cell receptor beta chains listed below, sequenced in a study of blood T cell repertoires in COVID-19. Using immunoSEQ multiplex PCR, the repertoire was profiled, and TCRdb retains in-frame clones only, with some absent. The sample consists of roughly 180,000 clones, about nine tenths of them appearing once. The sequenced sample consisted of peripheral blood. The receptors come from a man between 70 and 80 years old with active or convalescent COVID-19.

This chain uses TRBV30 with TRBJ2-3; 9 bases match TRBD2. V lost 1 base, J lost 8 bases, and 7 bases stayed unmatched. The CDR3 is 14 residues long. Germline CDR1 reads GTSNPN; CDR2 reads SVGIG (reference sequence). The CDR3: CAWSGGASGITQYF. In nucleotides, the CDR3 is TGTGCCTGGAGTGGGGGGGCTAGCGGGATTACGCAGTATTTT. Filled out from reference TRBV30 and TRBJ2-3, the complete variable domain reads SQTIHQWPATLVQPVGSPLSLECTVEGTSNPNLYWYRQAAGRGLQLLFYSVGIGQISSEVPQNLSASRPQDRQFILSSKKLLLSDSGFYLCAWSGGASGITQYFGPGTRLTVL.

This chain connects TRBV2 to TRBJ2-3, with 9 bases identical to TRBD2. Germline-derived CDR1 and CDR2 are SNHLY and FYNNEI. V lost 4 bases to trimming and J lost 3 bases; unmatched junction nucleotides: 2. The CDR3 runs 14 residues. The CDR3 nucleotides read TGTGCCAGCAGTGTGCGGGGGGGGACAGATACGCAGTATTTT. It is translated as CASSVRGGTDTQYF.

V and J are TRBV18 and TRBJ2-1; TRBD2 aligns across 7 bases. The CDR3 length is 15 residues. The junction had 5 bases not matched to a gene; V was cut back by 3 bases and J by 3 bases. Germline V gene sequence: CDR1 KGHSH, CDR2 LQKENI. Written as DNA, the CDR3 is TGTGCCAGCTCACCGGGGACGGGAGGCTACAATGAGCAGTTCTTC. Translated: CASSPGTGGYNEQFF.

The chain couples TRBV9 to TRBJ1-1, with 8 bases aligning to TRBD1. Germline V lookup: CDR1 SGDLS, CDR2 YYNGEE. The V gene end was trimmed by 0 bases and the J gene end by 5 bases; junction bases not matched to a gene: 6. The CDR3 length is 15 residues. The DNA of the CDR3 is TGTGCCAGCAGCGTAGATGCAGGGGGCTTTACTGAAGCTTTCTTT. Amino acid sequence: CASSVDAGGFTEAFF.

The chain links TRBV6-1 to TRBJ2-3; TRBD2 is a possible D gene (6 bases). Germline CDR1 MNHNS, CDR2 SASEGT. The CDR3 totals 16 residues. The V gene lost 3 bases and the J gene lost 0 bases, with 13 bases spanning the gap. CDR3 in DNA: TGTGCCAGCAGTGACCCCGGAGGGCCTAGCACAGATACGCAGTATTTT. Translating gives CASSDPGGPSTDTQYF.

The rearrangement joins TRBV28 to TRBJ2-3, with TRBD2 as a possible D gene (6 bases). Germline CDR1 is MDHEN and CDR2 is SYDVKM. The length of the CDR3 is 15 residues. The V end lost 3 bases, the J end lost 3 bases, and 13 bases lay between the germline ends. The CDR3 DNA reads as TGTGCCAGCAGTTTGGTGGGAGGAAATACAGATACGCAGTATTTT. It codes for CASSLVGGNTDTQYF.

CDR3: CASRLGQGNTGELFF. In nucleotides, the CDR3 is TGCGCCAGCAGACTGGGACAGGGGAACACCGGGGAGCTGTTTTTT. V usage is TRBV5-1 and J usage is TRBJ2-2; 9 nucleotides agree with TRBD1. CDR1 and CDR2 (germline): SGHRS, YFSETQ. V dropped 5 bases and J dropped 1; count of bases not matched to a gene: 3. The CDR3 is made up of 15 amino acids.

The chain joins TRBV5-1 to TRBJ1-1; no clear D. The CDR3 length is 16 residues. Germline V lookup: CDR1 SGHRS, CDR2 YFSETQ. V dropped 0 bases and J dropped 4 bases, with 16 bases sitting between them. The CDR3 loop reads CASSLGVTGSGTEAFF. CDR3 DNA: TGCGCCAGCAGCTTGGGCGTGACGGGGTCGGGCACTGAAGCTTTCTTT.

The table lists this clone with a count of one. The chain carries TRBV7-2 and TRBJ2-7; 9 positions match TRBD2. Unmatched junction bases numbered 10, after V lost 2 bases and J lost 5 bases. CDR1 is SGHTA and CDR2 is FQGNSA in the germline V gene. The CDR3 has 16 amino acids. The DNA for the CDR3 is TGTGCCAGCAGCTTAAGGTTTAGCGGGAGTTTCGACGAGCAGTACTTC. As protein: CASSLRFSGSFDEQYF. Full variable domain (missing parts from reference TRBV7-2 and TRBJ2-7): GAGVSQSPSNKVTEKGKDVELRCDPISGHTALYWYRQSLGQGLEFLIYFQGNSAPDKSGLPSDRFSAERTGGSVSTLTIQRTQQEDSAVYLCASSLRFSGSFDEQYFGPGTRLTVT.

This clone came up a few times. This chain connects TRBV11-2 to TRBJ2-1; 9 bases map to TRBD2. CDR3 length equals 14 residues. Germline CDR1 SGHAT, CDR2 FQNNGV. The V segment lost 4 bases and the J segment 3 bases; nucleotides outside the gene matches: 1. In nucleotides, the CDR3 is TGTGCCAGCAGCTATAGCGGGGGCTACAATGAGCAGTTCTTC. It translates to CASSYSGGYNEQFF.

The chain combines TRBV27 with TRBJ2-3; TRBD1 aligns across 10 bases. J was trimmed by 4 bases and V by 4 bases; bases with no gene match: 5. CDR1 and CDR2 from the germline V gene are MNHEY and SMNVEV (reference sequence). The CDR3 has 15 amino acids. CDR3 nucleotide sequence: TGTGCCAGCAGTTCAACGGACAGGGGGGCAGATACGCAGTATTTT. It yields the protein CASSSTDRGADTQYF.

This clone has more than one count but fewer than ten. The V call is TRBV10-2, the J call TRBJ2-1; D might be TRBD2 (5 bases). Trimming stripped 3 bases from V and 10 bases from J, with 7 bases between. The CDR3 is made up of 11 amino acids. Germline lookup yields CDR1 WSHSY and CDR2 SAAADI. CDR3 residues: CASSELDEQFF. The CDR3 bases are TGCGCCAGCAGTGAACTAGACGAGCAGTTCTTC.

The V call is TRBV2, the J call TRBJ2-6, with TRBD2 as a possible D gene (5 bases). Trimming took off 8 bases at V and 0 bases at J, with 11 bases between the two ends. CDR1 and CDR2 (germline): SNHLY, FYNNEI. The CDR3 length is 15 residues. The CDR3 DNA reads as TGTGCCAGCCAGATAGCGACCTCTGGGGCCAACGTCCTGACTTTC. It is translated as CASQIATSGANVLTF.

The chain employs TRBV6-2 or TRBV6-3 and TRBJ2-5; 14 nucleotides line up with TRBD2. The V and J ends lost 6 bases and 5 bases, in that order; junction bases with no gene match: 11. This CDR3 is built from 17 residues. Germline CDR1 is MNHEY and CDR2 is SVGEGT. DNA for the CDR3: TGTGCCAGCAGCCTGACTAGCGGGGGGGCCGGCCGGGAGACCCAGTACTTC. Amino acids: CASSLTSGGAGRETQYF.

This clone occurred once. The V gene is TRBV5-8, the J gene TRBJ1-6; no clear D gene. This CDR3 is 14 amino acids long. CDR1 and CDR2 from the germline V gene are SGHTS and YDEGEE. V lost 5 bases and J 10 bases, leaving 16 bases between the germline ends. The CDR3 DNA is TGTGCCAGCAGTCCCCGAGTAGTCCGGTCACCCCTCCACTTT. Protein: CASSPRVVRSPLHF.

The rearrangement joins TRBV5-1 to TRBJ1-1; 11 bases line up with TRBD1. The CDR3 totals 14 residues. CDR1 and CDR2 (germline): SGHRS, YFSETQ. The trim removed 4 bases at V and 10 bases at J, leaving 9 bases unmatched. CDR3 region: CASSPGQGGGRAFF. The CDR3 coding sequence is TGCGCCAGCAGCCCGGGACAGGGGGGCGGGCGAGCTTTCTTT.

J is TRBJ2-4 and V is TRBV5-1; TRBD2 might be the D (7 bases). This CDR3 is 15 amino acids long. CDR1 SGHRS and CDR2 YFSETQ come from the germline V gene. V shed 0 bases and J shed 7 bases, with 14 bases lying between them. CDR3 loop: CASSLGRGRSNIQYF. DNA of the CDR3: TGCGCCAGCAGCTTGGGGCGGGGGCGGTCGAACATTCAGTACTTC.

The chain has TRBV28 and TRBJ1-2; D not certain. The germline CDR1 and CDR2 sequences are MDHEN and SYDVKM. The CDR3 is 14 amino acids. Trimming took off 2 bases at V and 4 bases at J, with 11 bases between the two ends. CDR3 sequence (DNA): TGTGCCAGCAGTTTAGGCGGGTATTTCTATGGCTACACCTTC. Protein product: CASSLGGYFYGYTF.

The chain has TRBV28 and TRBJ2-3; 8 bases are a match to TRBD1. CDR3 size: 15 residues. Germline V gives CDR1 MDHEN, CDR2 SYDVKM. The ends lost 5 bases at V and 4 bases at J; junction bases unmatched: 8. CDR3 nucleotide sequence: TGTGCCAGCAGTCCCGGACAGGGTGTGGCAGATACGCAGTATTTT. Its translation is CASSPGQGVADTQYF. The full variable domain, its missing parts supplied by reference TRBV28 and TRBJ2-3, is DVKVTQSSRYLVKRTGEKVFLECVQDMDHENMFWYRQDPGLGLRLIYFSYDVKMKEKGDIPEGYSVSREKKERFSLILESASTNQTSMYLCASSPGQGVADTQYFGPGTRLTVL.

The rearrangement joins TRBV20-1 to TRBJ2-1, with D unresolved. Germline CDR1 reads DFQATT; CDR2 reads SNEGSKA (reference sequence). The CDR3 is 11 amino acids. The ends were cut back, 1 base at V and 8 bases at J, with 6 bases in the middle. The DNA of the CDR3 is TGCAGTGCTAGAGGTGGCTATGAGCAGTTCTTC. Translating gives CSARGGYEQFF.

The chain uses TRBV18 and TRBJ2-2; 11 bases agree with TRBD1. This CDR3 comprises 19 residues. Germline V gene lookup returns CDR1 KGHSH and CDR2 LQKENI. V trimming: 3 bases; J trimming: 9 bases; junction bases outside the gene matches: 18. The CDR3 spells CASSPPILGTGGNPRELFF. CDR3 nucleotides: TGTGCCAGCTCACCCCCGATTTTGGGGACAGGGGGAAATCCCCGGGAGCTGTTTTTT.

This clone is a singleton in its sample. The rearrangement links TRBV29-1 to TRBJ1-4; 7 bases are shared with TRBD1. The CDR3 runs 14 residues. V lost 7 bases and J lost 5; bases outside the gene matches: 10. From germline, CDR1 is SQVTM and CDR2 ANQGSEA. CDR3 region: CSASPGTANEKLFF. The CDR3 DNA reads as TGCAGCGCTAGTCCCGGGACAGCAAATGAAAAACTGTTTTTT.

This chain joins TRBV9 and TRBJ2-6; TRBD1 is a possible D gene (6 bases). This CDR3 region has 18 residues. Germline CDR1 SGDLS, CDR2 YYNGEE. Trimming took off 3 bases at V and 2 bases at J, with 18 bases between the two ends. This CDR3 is CASSGTAVRGTGANVLTF. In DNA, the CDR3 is TGTGCCAGCAGCGGGACAGCCGTTCGGGGAACTGGGGCCAACGTCCTGACTTTC.

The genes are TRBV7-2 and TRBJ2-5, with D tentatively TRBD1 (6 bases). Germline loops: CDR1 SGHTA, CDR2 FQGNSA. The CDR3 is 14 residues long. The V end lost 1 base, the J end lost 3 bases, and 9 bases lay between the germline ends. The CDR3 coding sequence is TGTGCCAGCAGCTTAGGGGACACAAAAGAGACCCAGTACTTC. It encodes CASSLGDTKETQYF.

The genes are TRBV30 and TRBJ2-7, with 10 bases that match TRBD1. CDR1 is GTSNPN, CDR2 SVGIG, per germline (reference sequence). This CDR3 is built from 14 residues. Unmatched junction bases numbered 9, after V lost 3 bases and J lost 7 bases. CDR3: CAWSLGTGVREQYF. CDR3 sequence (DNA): TGTGCCTGGAGCCTCGGGACAGGGGTTAGGGAGCAGTACTTC.